The source of this T cell receptor beta chain is a study of beta chain features in type 1 diabetes. Study-level results: There was a moderate but significant shortening of TCRB CDR3s in all four CD4+ subsets of Type 1 diabetes patients. In the patient group, naive, central memory and Treg TCRB repertoires seemed more alike than in the healthy donor group.

This clone was recorded a few times. What it binds is unknown. Isolation of CD4+ naive, central memory, regulatory and stem cell-like memory cells was achieved by sorting via CD45RO/CCR7/CD25/CD127/CD95/CD27. As every portion of the isolated RNA was reverse transcribed, the sequencing read expressed TCRB transcripts. This table comes from immunoSEQ multiplex PCR, and its TCRdb copy is limited to in-frame clones, with some not included. The top ten hold around 0.017% of the sample, which has over 200,000 clones, 11% seen once. The CDR3 length is 11 residues. CDR1 is MNHEY and CDR2 is SVGAGI in the germline V gene. Trimming left V 6 bases short and J 5 bases short, with 4 bases between.

This sequence joins TRBV6-5 and TRBJ2-2; D unresolved. The material sequenced was naive CD4+ T cells from blood. The TCR comes from a man in his thirties or forties with type 1 diabetes. The CDR3 DNA reads TGTGCCAGCAGCCAGACCGGGGAGCTGTTTTTT. It is translated as CASSQTGELFF.